These 32 T cell receptor beta chains share one sample of origin, sequenced in a study of T cell responses to AZD1222 COVID-19 vaccine. Assay used: immunoSEQ multiplex PCR; TCRdb lists only in-frame clones, some missing. In the table there are more than 85,000 clones, roughly 89% of which are singletons. The input for sequencing was peripheral blood, taken on day 0 of AZD1222 vaccination. These receptors all stem from an adult in good health.

This chain connects TRBV18 to TRBJ1-1; D might be TRBD1 (5 bases). The V gene's germline CDR1 is KGHSH and CDR2 LQKENI. Between the trimmed V and J ends, which lost 5 bases and 6 bases, there was a span of 13 bases. This CDR3 region has 13 residues. In nucleotides, the CDR3 is TGTGCCAGCTCAGGGACCGCGGGTGCTGAAGCTTTCTTT. Protein product: CASSGTAGAEAFF.

The chain recombines TRBV3-1 (or the pseudogene TRBV3-2) with TRBJ1-4, with D possibly being TRBD1 (6 bases). Trimming removed 3 bases from V and 7 bases from J, with 12 bases in between. From germline, CDR1 is LGHDT and CDR2 YNNKEL (reference sequence). This CDR3 has 14 residues. DNA of the CDR3: TGTGCCAGCAGCCACAGGGGCTCGGGTGAAAAACTGTTTTTT. Its translation: CASSHRGSGEKLFF.

The chain recombines TRBV7-9 with TRBJ2-1; no firm D call. V lost 8 bases, J lost 5 bases, and 16 bases lay in between. CDR1 and CDR2 from the germline V gene are SEHNR and FQNEAQ (reference sequence). This CDR3 has 14 amino acids. CDR3 region: CASRAGRINNEQFF. CDR3 bases: TGTGCCAGCCGTGCCGGACGGATTAACAATGAGCAGTTCTTC.

The chain recombines TRBV27 with TRBJ2-2; 9 positions agree with TRBD2. J lost 0 bases, V lost 7 bases, and 6 bases had no gene match. The length of the CDR3 is 16 residues. Germline-derived CDR1 and CDR2 are MNHEY and SMNVEV (reference sequence). CDR3 nucleotides: TGTGCCAGCAAAAGTTTAGCGGGGGCGAACACCGGGGAGCTGTTTTTT. Translating it yields CASKSLAGANTGELFF.

The CDR3 sequence: CASSPLKGGNTGELFF. In DNA form, the CDR3 reads TGTGCCAGCTCACCACTTAAAGGAGGGAACACCGGGGAGCTGTTTTTT. This chain connects TRBV18 to TRBJ2-2; D might be TRBD2 (5 bases). There are 16 residues in the CDR3. The germline V and J ends were trimmed by 1 base and 1 base, with 10 bases remaining between them. Germline assignment: CDR1 KGHSH and CDR2 LQKENI.

Remarks on this clone: The sample holds other DNA sequences that translate to the same CDR3. This rearrangement joins TRBV7-2 to TRBJ1-3; 9 bases fit TRBD1. The ends lost 3 bases at V and 5 bases at J; junction bases unmatched: 5. Germline V gene data show CDR1 as SGHTA and CDR2 as FQGNSA. The CDR3 is 15 amino acids. CDR3 in amino acids: CASSFPGTGRNTIYF. CDR3 in DNA: TGTGCCAGCAGCTTCCCCGGGACAGGGAGAAACACCATATATTTT.

The chain is built from TRBV4-3 and TRBJ1-4; D is ambiguous. V dropped 4 bases and J dropped 0 bases, with 12 bases sitting between them. CDR1 is LGHNA and CDR2 is YSLEER in the germline V gene. There are 16 residues in the CDR3. DNA for the CDR3: TGCGCCAGCAGCCCAAGGTTCCCTGCAACTAATGAAAAACTGTTTTTT. Residues: CASSPRFPATNEKLFF.

This clone was seen once. The junction does not match germline at one end; this may be a read error. The CDR3 here is CASSSVDRLGLF. In DNA form, the CDR3 reads TGTGCCAGCAGTTCGGTGGACCGACTCGGGTTGTTT. The rearrangement joins TRBV12-3 or TRBV12-4 to TRBJ1-1; no definite D call. CDR3 size: 12 residues.

The chain couples TRBV7-9 to TRBJ2-2, with 9 bases lining up with TRBD2. This CDR3 is 16 amino acids long. Germline trimming cut 8 bases from V and 2 bases from J; bases unmatched to any gene: 9. Germline CDR1 and CDR2: SEHNR and FQNEAQ (reference sequence). In DNA, the CDR3 is TGTGCCAGCCAAACGTCGGGACTAGCAAACACCGGGGAGCTGTTTTTT. It is translated as CASQTSGLANTGELFF.

Only a few counts were recorded for this clone. The chain combines TRBV11-1 with TRBJ2-7, with D possibly TRBD1 on 5 matching bases. Germline V gives CDR1 SGHAT, CDR2 FQDESV (reference sequence). V was clipped by 6 bases and J by 9 bases, with 15 bases between them. The CDR3 has 12 residues. CDR3 DNA sequence: TGTGCCAGCAGGGGAACAGGTGACGCGCAGTACTTC. It is translated as CASRGTGDAQYF.

This clone has more than one count but fewer than ten. This sequence joins TRBV5-6 and TRBJ1-3; D might be TRBD1 (5 bases). The germline gives CDR1 SGHDT, CDR2 YYEEEE. V lost 3 bases to trimming and J lost 4 bases, with 17 bases between them. The CDR3 is 16 amino acids. The CDR3 reads CASSSRGSSLGNTIYF. Written as DNA, the CDR3 is TGTGCCAGCAGCTCGCGGGGGTCCTCTCTGGGAAACACCATATATTTT.

The gene calls are TRBV5-5 and TRBJ1-5; D ambiguous. The germline CDR1 and CDR2 sequences are SGHKS and YYEKEE (reference sequence). V was shortened by 0 bases and J by 5 bases, with 12 bases between the two germline ends. The CDR3 spans 15 residues. The DNA for the CDR3 is TGTGCCAGCAGCTTGGATGGACGACGTCATCAGCCCCAGCATTTT. Residues: CASSLDGRRHQPQHF.

The gene calls are TRBV7-3 and TRBJ2-3; D may be TRBD1 (5 bases). The CDR3 length is 16 residues. Germline-derived CDR1 and CDR2 are SGHTA and FQGTGA. Trimming took 0 bases from V and 3 from J, leaving 13 bases between them. The CDR3 here is CASSLTVQDTTDTQYF. In DNA form, the CDR3 reads TGTGCCAGCAGCTTAACCGTGCAGGACACGACAGATACGCAGTATTTT. The full variable domain, in which reference TRBV7-3 and TRBJ2-3 provide the parts outside the CDR3, is GAGVSQTPSNKVTEKGKYVELRCDPISGHTALYWYRQSLGQGPEFLIYFQGTGAADDSGLPNDRFFAVRPEGSVSTLKIQRTERGDSAVYLCASSLTVQDTTDTQYFGPGTRLTVL.

The gene calls are TRBV27 and TRBJ2-2, with a weak D call TRBD2 (6 bases). The CDR3 has 14 amino acids. Trimming took off 8 bases at V and 0 bases at J, with 10 bases between the two ends. The germline V gene encodes CDR1 MNHEY and CDR2 SMNVEV (reference sequence). The CDR3 coding sequence is TGTGCCAGCCTTAGCGGATCGAACACCGGGGAGCTGTTTTTT. This encodes CASLSGSNTGELFF.

V usage is TRBV3-1 (or the pseudogene TRBV3-2) and J usage is TRBJ1-3; no clear D. Trimming removed 4 bases at V and 6 bases at J, with 4 bases between. CDR3 length: 11 amino acids. Germline CDR1 is LGHDT and CDR2 is YNNKEL (reference sequence). DNA of the CDR3: TGTGCCAGCAGCCGGCAAAACACCATATATTTT. This gives the protein CASSRQNTIYF.

This chain links TRBV6-1 with TRBJ2-3; TRBD2 aligns across 11 bases. Trimming at V came to 2 bases and at J to 1 base, leaving 2 bases not matched to a gene. CDR3 length: 16 amino acids. Looked up from germline, CDR1 is MNHNS and CDR2 is SASEGT. The CDR3 DNA follows: TGTGCCAGCAGTGAATTGGGACTAGCGGGCACAGATACGCAGTATTTT. Protein product: CASSELGLAGTDTQYF.

This clone was seen a single time. The chain couples TRBV21-1 to TRBJ1-5. TRBV21-1 is an annotated pseudogene. CDR3 length: 15 residues. The CDR3 sequence: CASSKGLGSNQPQHF. DNA of the CDR3: TGTGCCAGCAGCAAAGGTTTGGGTAGCAATCAGCCCCAGCATTTT.

The chain carries TRBV7-9 and TRBJ2-7, with 7 bases aligning to TRBD1. The CDR3 has 15 residues. The trim removed 5 bases at V and 3 bases at J, leaving 10 bases unmatched. Germline-derived CDR1 and CDR2 are SEHNR and FQNEAQ (reference sequence). Here the CDR3 reads CASSVDRARSYEQYF. The CDR3 region has the DNA TGTGCCAGCAGCGTCGACAGGGCCCGGAGCTACGAGCAGTACTTC.

This chain connects TRBV10-3 to TRBJ2-7; weak D call: TRBD2 (6 bases). The germline V gene has CDR1 ENHRY and CDR2 SYGVKD. This CDR3 region has 15 residues. Deletions cut 1 base from V and 0 bases from J, with 10 bases between. For the CDR3, the DNA is TGTGCCATCAGTGAGTGGAGGGCGAGCTCCTACGAGCAGTACTTC. Its translation is CAISEWRASSYEQYF.

The CDR3 region has the DNA TGTGCCACCAGCAGAGAGGACACATCACAACCTGGCTACACCTTC. It is translated as CATSREDTSQPGYTF. V and J are TRBV15 and TRBJ1-2; D might be TRBD1 (5 bases). The CDR3 is 15 amino acids. Germline V CDR1 and CDR2: LNHNV, YYDKDF (reference sequence). The ends were cut back, 0 bases at V and 7 bases at J, with 15 bases in the middle.

V is TRBV7-9 and J is TRBJ1-2, with D possibly TRBD1 on 5 matching bases. Germline assignment: CDR1 SEHNR and CDR2 FQNEAQ (reference sequence). Trimming cost V 7 bases and J 6 bases, with 18 bases left between them. CDR3 size: 14 residues. This CDR3 is CASNHAGGLDGYTF. The CDR3 DNA sequence: TGTGCCAGCAACCACGCGGGGGGACTTGATGGCTACACCTTC.

The chain recombines TRBV29-1 with TRBJ1-2, with 7 bases identical to TRBD1. Germline loops: CDR1 SQVTM, CDR2 ANQGSEA. This CDR3 has 14 amino acids. The V segment lost 3 bases and the J segment 3 bases; nucleotides outside the gene matches: 7. The CDR3 is CSVEGDRFYYGYTF. The CDR3 nucleotides read TGCAGCGTTGAGGGGGACAGATTCTACTATGGCTACACCTTC.

The chain couples TRBV5-4 to TRBJ1-4; maybe TRBD1 (5 bases). The CDR3 runs to 17 residues. V lost 3 bases, J lost 5 bases, and 20 bases lay in between. CDR1 and CDR2 from the germline V gene are SGHNT and YYREEE (reference sequence). CDR3 protein: CASSSLRGGGENEKLFF. The CDR3 DNA reads TGTGCCAGCAGCTCACTGAGGGGCGGGGGAGAGAATGAAAAACTGTTTTTT.

This chain links TRBV10-3 with TRBJ1-2; the D is unclear. Between the trimmed V and J ends, which lost 3 bases and 7 bases, there was a span of 12 bases. The CDR3 loop spans 13 amino acids. CDR1 and CDR2 from the germline V gene are ENHRY and SYGVKD. The CDR3 nucleotides read TGTGCCATCAGTGATAGGTCCGGGGTTGGCTACACCTTC. This sequence encodes CAISDRSGVGYTF.

The chain couples TRBV20-1 to TRBJ2-1, with D tentatively TRBD1 (5 bases). CDR3 size: 11 residues. V lost 6 bases to trimming and J lost 9 bases, with 12 bases between them. In germline, CDR1 is DFQATT, CDR2 SNEGSKA (reference sequence). CDR3 loop: CSATWGGEQFF. For the CDR3, the DNA is TGCAGTGCCACCTGGGGCGGTGAGCAGTTCTTC.

This sequence joins TRBV4-2 and TRBJ1-4; D might be TRBD1 (6 bases). The length of the CDR3 is 15 residues. Per the germline V gene, CDR1 is LGHNA and CDR2 is YNFKEQ. The V gene lost 3 bases and the J gene lost 13 bases, with 21 bases spanning the gap. For the CDR3, the DNA is TGTGCCAGCAGCCAGCGGACAGCGGGTTTGGGTGGACTGTTTTTT. Amino acids: CASSQRTAGLGGLFF.

The rearrangement joins TRBV12-3 or TRBV12-4 to TRBJ2-3, with D unresolved. Trimming took 6 bases from V and 6 from J, leaving 4 bases between them. This CDR3 is built from 10 residues. The CDR3 region is CASRSDTQYF. DNA of the CDR3: TGTGCCAGCAGGTCTGATACGCAGTATTTT.

The V and J genes are TRBV13 and TRBJ2-1; a possible D gene is TRBD2 (6 bases). The V end was cut by 2 bases, the J end by 0 bases, with 17 bases between. The CDR3 is 18 residues long. Per germline, CDR1 PRHDT and CDR2 FYEKMQ (reference sequence). The chain's CDR3 is CASSLRVAGRSSYNEQFF. The CDR3, as DNA: TGTGCCAGCAGCTTAAGGGTAGCAGGGAGGAGCTCCTACAATGAGCAGTTCTTC.

The CDR3 sequence is CASSDEARSPLHF. CDR3 DNA: TGTGCCAGTAGTGATGAGGCGCGGTCACCCCTCCACTTT. The chain carries TRBV19 and TRBJ1-6; the D is unclear. Trimming took off 5 bases at V and 10 bases at J, with 12 bases between the two ends. CDR1 is LNHDA, CDR2 SQIVND, per germline (reference sequence). This CDR3 contains 13 residues.

This chain links TRBV19 with TRBJ1-1; 9 nucleotides agree with TRBD1. The V gene end was trimmed by 5 bases and the J gene end by 1 base; junction bases not matched to a gene: 11. The CDR3 length is 17 residues. Germline CDR1 is LNHDA and CDR2 is SQIVND (reference sequence). CDR3 in amino acids: CASSPYGTGRTNTEAFF. In DNA, the CDR3 is TGTGCCAGTAGTCCCTACGGGACAGGGAGAACGAACACTGAAGCTTTCTTT. Based on the CDR3 plus reference TRBV19 and TRBJ1-1, the full variable domain is DGGITQSPKYLFRKEGQNVTLSCEQNLNHDAMYWYRQDPGQGLRLIYYSQIVNDFQKGDIAEGYSVSREKKESFPLTVTSAQKNPTAFYLCASSPYGTGRTNTEAFFGQGTRLTVV.

The chain joins TRBV5-6 to TRBJ2-7; no reliable D call. Trimming shortened V by 4 bases and J by 0 bases, and 8 bases separated the two germline ends. There are 13 residues in the CDR3. Germline CDR1 is SGHDT and CDR2 is YYEEEE. CDR3 amino acids: CASSRPSSYEQYF. The CDR3 DNA is TGTGCCAGCAGCCGGCCGAGCTCCTACGAGCAGTACTTC. Supplemented by reference TRBV5-6 and TRBJ2-7, the full variable domain reads DAGVTQSPTHLIKTRGQQVTLRCSPKSGHDTVSWYQQALGQGPQFIFQYYEEEERQRGNFPDRFSGHQFPNYSSELNVNALLLGDSALYLCASSRPSSYEQYFGPGTRLTVT.

There are a few counts of this clone. The V gene is TRBV7-9, the J gene TRBJ2-3; D may correspond to TRBD1 or TRBD2 (5 bases each). Germline lookup yields CDR1 SEHNR and CDR2 FQNEAQ (reference sequence). The CDR3 runs to 16 residues. V dropped 5 bases and J dropped 1 base, with 16 bases sitting between them. Here the CDR3 reads CASSLNRDQRTDTQYF. CDR3 nucleotide sequence: TGTGCCAGCAGCCTAAACCGGGACCAACGCACAGATACGCAGTATTTT.